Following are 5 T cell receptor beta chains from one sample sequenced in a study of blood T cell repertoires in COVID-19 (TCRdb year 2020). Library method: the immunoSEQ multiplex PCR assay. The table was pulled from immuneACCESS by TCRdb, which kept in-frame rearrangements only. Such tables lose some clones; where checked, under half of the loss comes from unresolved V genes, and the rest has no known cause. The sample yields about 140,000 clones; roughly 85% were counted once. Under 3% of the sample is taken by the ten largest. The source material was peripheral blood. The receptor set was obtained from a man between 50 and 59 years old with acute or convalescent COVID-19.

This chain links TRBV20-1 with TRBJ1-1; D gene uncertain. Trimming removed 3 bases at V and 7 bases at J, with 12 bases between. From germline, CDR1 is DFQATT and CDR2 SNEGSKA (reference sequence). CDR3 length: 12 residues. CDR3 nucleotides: TGCAGTGCTAGTGATCGGGAGAATGAAGCTTTCTTT. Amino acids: CSASDRENEAFF.

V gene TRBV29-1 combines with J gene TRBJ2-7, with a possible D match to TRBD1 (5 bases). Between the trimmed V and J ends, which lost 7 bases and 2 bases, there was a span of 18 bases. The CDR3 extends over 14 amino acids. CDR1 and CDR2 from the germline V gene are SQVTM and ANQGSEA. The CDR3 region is CSAAVQGPPYEQYF. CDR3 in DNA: TGCAGCGCGGCGGTTCAGGGTCCCCCCTACGAGCAGTACTTC.

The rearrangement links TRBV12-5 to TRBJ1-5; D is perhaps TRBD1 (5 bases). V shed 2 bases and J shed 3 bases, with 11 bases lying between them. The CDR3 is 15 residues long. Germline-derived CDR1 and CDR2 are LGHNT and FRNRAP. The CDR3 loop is CASGLSRQINQPQHF. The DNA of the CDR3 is TGTGCTAGTGGTTTGAGCCGACAGATCAATCAGCCCCAGCATTTT. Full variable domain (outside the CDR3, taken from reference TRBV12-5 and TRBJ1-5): DARVTQTPRHKVTEMGQEVTMRCQPILGHNTVFWYRQTMMQGLELLAYFRNRAPLDDSGMPKDRFSAEMPDATLATLKIQPSEPRDSAVYFCASGLSRQINQPQHFGDGTRLSIL.

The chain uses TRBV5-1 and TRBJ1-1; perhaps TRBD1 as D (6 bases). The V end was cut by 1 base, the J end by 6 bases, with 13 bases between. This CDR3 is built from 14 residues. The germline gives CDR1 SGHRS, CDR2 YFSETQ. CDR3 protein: CASSLRSGVPEAFF. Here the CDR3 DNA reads TGCGCCAGCAGCTTGCGATCAGGGGTACCTGAAGCTTTCTTT. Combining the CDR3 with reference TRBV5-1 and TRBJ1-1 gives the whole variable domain KAGVTQTPRYLIKTRGQQVTLSCSPISGHRSVSWYQQTPGQGLQFLFEYFSETQRNKGNFPGRFSGRQFSNSRSEMNVSTLELGDSALYLCASSLRSGVPEAFFGQGTRLTVV.

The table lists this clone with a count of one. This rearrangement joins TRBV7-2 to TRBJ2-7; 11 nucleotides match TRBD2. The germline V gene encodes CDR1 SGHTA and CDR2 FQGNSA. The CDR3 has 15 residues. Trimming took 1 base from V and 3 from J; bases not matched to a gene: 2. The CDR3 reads CASSLVAGGLYEQYF. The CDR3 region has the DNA TGTGCCAGCAGCTTAGTAGCGGGGGGGCTCTACGAGCAGTACTTC.